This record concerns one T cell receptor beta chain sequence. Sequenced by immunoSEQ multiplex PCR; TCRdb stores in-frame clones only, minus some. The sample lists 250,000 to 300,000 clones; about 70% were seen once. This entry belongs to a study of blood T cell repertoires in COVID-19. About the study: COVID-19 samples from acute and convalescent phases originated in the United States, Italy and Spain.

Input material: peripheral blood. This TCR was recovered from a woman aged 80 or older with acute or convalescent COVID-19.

DNA of the CDR3: TGTGCCAGTAGTCGGCAGTCTCGGACTCTCGACGAGCAGTACTTC. Translating gives CASSRQSRTLDEQYF. This chain uses TRBV19 with TRBJ2-7, with D tentatively TRBD2 (5 bases). This CDR3 spans 15 amino acids. The germline CDR1 and CDR2 sequences are LNHDA and SQIVND (reference sequence). V dropped 5 bases and J dropped 5 bases, with 19 bases sitting between them.